This T cell receptor (beta chain) was profiled in a study of blood T cell repertoires in COVID-19. About the study: Samples representing acute and convalescent COVID-19 were sourced from the United States, Italy and Spain.

Germline V gene data show CDR1 as SQVTM and CDR2 as ANQGSEA. Deletions cut 5 bases from V and 12 bases from J, with 11 bases between. This CDR3 region has 10 residues. A single count supports this clone. As handled by the study authors: Researchers report that nucleated cell counts were estimated from reference gene primer amplification. This table comes from immunoSEQ multiplex PCR, and its TCRdb copy is limited to in-frame clones, with some not included. V and J calls and clone size are those listed in that table; D and trimming were worked out from the DNA. Of 390,000 or so clones listed, approximately 90% are singletons.

The genes are TRBV29-1 and TRBJ2-1; D gene ambiguous. The receptor was isolated from a woman in her 30s with active or convalescent COVID-19. The sequencing input was peripheral blood. The CDR3 DNA reads TGCAGCGTTTTTTCCCTGAGGCAGTTCTTC. It encodes CSVFSLRQFF.